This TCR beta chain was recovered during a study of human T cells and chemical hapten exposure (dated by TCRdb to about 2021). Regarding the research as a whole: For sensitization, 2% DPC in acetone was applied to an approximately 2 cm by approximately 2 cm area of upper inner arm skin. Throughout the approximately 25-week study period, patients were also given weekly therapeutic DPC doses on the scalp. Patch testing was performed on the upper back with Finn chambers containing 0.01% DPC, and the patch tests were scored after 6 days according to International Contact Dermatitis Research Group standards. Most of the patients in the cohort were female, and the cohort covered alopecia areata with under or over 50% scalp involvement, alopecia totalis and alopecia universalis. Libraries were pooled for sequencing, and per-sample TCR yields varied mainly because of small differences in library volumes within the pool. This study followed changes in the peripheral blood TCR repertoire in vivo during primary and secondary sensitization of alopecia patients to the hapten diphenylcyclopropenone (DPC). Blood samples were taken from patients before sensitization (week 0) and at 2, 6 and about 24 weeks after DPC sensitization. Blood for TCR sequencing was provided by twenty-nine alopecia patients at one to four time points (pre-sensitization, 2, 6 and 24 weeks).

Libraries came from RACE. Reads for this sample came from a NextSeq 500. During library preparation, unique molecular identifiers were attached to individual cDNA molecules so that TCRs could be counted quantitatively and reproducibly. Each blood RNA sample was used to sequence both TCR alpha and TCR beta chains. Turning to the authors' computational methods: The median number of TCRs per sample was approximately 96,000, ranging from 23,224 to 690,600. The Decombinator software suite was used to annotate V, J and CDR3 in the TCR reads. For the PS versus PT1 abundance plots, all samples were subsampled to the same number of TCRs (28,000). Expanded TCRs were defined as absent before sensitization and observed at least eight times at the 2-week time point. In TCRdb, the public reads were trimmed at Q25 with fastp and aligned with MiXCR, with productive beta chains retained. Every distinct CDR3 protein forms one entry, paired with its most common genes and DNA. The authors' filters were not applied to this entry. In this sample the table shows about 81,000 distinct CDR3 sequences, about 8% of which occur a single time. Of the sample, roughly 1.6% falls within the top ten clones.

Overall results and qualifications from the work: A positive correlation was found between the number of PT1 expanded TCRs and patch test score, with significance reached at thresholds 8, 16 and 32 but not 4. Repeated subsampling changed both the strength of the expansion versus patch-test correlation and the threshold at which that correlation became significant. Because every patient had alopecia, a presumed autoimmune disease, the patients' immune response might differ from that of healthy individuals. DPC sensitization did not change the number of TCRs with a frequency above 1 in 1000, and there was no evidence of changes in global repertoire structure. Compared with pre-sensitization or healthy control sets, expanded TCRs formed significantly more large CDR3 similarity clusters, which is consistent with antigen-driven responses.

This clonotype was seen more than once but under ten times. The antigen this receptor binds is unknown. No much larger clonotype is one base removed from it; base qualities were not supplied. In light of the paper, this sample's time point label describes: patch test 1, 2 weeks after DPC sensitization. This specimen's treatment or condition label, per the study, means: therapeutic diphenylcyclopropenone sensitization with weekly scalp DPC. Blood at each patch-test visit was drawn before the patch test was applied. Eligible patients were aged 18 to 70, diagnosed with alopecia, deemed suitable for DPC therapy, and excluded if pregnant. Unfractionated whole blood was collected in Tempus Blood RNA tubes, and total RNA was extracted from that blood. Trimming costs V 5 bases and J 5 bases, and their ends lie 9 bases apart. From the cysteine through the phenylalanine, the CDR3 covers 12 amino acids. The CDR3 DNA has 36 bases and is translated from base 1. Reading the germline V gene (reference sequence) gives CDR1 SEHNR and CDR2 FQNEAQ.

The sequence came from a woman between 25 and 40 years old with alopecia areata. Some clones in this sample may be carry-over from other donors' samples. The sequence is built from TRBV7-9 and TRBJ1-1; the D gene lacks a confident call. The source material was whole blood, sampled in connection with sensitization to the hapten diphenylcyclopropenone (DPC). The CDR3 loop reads CASSPSVTEAFF. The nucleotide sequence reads TGTGCCAGCAGCCCAAGCGTGACTGAAGCTTTCTTT.